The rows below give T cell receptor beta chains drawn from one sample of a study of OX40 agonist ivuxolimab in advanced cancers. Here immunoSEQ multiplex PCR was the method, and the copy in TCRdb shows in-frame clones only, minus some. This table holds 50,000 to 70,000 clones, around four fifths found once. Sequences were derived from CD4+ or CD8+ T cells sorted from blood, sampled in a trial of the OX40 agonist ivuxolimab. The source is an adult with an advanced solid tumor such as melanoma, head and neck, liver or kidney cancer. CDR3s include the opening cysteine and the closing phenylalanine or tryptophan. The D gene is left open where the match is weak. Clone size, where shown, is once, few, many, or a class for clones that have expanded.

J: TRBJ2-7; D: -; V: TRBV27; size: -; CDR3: CASSFLITGKNEQYF; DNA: TGTGCCAGCAGTTTCTTGATTACGGGGAAGAACGAGCAGTACTTC
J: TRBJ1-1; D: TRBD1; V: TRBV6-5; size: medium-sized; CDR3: CASSSGTVLKAFF; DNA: TGTGCCAGCAGTTCGGGGACAGTCTTGAAAGCTTTCTTT
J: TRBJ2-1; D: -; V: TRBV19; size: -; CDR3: CASSIQGGNNEQFF; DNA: TGTGCCAGTAGTATACAGGGGGGAAACAATGAGCAGTTCTTC
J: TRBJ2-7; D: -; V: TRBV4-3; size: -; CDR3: CASSHSQGYEQYF; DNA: TGCGCCAGCAGCCATTCCCAGGGTTACGAGCAGTACTTC
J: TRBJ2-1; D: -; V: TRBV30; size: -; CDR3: CAMEEDSYNEQFF; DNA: TGTGCCATGGAAGAGGATTCCTACAATGAGCAGTTCTTC
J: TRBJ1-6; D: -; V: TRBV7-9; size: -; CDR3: CASSLLGLYYNSPLHF; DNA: TGTGCCAGCAGCTTACTAGGTCTTTACTATAATTCACCCCTCCACTTT
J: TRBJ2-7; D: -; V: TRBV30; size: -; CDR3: CAWSTSYEQYF; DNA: TGTGCCTGGAGTACCTCCTACGAGCAGTACTTC
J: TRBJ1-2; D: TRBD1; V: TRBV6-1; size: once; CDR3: CASKLTGGDYGYTF; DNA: TGTGCCAGCAAATTGACAGGGGGTGACTATGGCTACACCTTC
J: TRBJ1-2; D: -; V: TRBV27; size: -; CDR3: CASSTRGQNYGYTF; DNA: TGTGCCAGCAGCACCCGTGGGCAGAACTATGGCTACACCTTC
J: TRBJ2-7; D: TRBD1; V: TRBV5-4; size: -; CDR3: CASSPPGTGAYEQYF; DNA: TGTGCCAGCAGCCCCCCCGGGACAGGGGCCTACGAGCAGTACTTC
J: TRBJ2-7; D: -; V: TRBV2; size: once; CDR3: CASMFVYEQYF; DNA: TGTGCCAGCATGTTTGTGTACGAGCAGTACTTC
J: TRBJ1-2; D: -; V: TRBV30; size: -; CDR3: CAWSPRGSGGYTF; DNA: TGTGCCTGGAGTCCCCGGGGATCGGGCGGCTACACCTTC
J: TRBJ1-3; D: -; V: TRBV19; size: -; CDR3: CASTDLSGNTIYF; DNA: TGTGCCAGTACCGATCTCTCTGGAAACACCATATATTTT
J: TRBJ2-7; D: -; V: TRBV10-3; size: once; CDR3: CAISEGLDRVTYEQYF; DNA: TGTGCCATCAGTGAGGGATTGGACAGAGTAACCTACGAGCAGTACTTC
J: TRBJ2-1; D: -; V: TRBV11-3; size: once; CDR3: CASSLDRNNEQFF; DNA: TGTGCCAGCAGCTTAGACAGAAACAATGAGCAGTTCTTC
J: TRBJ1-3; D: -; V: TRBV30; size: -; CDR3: CAWSATYSGNTIYF; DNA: TGTGCCTGGAGTGCTACGTATTCTGGAAACACCATATATTTT
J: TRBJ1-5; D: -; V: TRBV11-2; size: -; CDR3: CASSLTGNQPQHF; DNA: TGTGCCAGCAGCTTAACGGGGAATCAGCCCCAGCATTTT
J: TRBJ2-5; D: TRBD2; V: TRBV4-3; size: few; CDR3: CASSQGLAGGPKQETQYF; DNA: TGCGCCAGCAGCCAGGGACTAGCGGGGGGGCCTAAACAAGAGACCCAGTACTTC
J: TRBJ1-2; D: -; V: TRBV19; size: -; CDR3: CASSPSRGRGEPYGYTF; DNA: TGTGCCAGTAGTCCCTCCCGGGGGAGAGGGGAGCCCTATGGCTACACCTTC
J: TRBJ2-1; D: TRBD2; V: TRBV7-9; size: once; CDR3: CAGLAGGSNVGEQFF; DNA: TGTGCCGGCCTAGCGGGAGGATCTAACGTGGGTGAGCAGTTCTTC
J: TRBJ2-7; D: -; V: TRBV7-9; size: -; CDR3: CASRSPRSPNEQYF; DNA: TGTGCCAGCAGATCCCCCCGGAGCCCGAACGAGCAGTACTTC
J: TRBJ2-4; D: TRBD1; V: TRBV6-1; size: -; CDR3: CASSPPTGTKNIQYF; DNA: TGTGCCAGCAGTCCCCCGACAGGGACCAAAAACATTCAGTACTTC
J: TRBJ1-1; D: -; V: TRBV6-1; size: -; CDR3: CASKMNTEAFF; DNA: TGTGCCAGTAAGATGAACACTGAAGCTTTCTTT
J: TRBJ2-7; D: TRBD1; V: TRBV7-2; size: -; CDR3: CASSLVGQGAYEQYF; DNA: TGTGCCAGCAGCTTAGTAGGACAGGGGGCCTACGAGCAGTACTTC
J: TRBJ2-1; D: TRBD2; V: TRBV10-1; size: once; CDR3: CASSKSGRAVNEQFF; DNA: TGCGCCAGCAGTAAAAGCGGGAGAGCCGTCAATGAGCAGTTCTTC
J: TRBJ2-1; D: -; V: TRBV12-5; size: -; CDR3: CASGRDTTYNEQFF; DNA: TGTGCTAGTGGCCGGGACACGACCTACAATGAGCAGTTCTTC
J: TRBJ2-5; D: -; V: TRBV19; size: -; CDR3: CASSKGFLETQYF; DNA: TGTGCCAGTAGTAAGGGGTTCTTGGAGACCCAGTACTTC
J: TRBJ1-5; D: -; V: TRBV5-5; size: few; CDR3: CASSLEGGDQPQHF; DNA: TGTGCCAGCAGCCTCGAAGGAGGGGATCAGCCCCAGCATTTT
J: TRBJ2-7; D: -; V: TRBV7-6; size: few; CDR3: CASSPLGVGGVEQYF; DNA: TGTGCCAGCAGCCCCCTCGGGGTGGGAGGCGTTGAGCAGTACTTC
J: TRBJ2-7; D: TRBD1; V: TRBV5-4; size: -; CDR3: CASSFLLRTGAGEQYF; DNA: TGTGCCAGCAGCTTTCTTCTCCGGACAGGGGCTGGGGAGCAGTACTTC
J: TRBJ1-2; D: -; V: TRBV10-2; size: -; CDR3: CASSDRGGGYGYTF; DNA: TGCGCCAGCAGTGACAGGGGAGGGGGGTATGGCTACACCTTC
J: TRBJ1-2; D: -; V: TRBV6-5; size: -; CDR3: CASSESGNGYTF; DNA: TGTGCCAGCAGTGAATCAGGGAATGGCTACACCTTC
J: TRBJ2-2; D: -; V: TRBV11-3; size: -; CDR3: CASRAGVNTGELFF; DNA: TGTGCCAGCAGGGCCGGGGTAAACACCGGGGAGCTGTTTTTT
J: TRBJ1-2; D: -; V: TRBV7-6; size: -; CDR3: CASSSGGEGGYTF; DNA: TGTGCCAGCAGCTCGGGGGGCGAGGGTGGCTACACCTTC
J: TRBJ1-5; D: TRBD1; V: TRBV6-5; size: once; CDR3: CASSLRSRQGDQPQHF; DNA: TGTGCCAGCAGTTTACGTTCTAGACAGGGCGATCAGCCCCAGCATTTT
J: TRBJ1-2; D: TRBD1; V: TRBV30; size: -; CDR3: CAWSGTQGARGYTF; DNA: TGTGCCTGGAGTGGAACCCAGGGGGCGCGTGGCTACACCTTC
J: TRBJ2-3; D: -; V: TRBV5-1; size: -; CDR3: CASRTEADTQYF; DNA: TGCGCCAGCAGGACCGAGGCTGATACGCAGTATTTT
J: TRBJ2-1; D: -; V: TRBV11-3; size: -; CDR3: CASSLVTPKGVWGQNNEQFF; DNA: TGTGCCAGCAGCTTAGTCACACCCAAAGGGGTTTGGGGTCAGAACAATGAGCAGTTCTTC
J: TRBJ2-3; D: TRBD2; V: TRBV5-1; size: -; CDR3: CASSLEAWTSGSRTDTQYF; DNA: TGCGCCAGCAGCTTGGAAGCCTGGACTAGCGGAAGTCGGACAGATACGCAGTATTTT
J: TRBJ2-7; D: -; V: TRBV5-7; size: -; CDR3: CASSLVAEQYF; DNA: TGTGCCAGCAGCTTGGTCGCCGAGCAGTACTTC
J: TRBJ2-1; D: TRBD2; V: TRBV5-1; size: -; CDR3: CASSRIAGASYNEQFF; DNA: TGCGCCAGCAGCCGAATAGCGGGAGCCTCCTACAATGAGCAGTTCTTC
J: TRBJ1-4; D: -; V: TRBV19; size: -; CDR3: CASKGQRTATNEKLFF; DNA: TGTGCCAGTAAGGGGCAGAGAACTGCAACTAATGAAAAACTGTTTTTT
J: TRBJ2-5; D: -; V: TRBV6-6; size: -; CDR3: CASSSHQETQYF; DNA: TGTGCCAGCAGTTCCCACCAAGAGACCCAGTACTTC
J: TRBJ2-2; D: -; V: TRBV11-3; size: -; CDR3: CASSLGLADTGELFF; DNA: TGTGCCAGCAGCTTAGGCCTAGCCGACACCGGGGAGCTGTTTTTT
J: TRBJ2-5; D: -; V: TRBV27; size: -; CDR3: CASSPSPEYQETQYF; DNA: TGTGCCAGCAGTCCTTCTCCTGAGTACCAAGAGACCCAGTACTTC
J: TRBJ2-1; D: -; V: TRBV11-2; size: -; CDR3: CASRSSRRALSDNEQFF; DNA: TGTGCCAGCCGATCATCCCGGCGGGCTCTGTCGGACAATGAGCAGTTCTTC
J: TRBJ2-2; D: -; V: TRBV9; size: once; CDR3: CASSVGRGSVNTGELFF; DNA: TGTGCCAGCAGCGTAGGTAGAGGTAGCGTAAACACCGGGGAGCTGTTTTTT
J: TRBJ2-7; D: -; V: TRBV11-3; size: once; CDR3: CASSSRPGLLYEQYF; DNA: TGTGCCAGCAGCTCAAGACCAGGACTCCTTTACGAGCAGTACTTC
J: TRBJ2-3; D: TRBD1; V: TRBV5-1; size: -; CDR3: CASSREGQSSTDTQYF; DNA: TGCGCCAGCAGCCGCGAGGGACAGTCCAGCACAGATACGCAGTATTTT